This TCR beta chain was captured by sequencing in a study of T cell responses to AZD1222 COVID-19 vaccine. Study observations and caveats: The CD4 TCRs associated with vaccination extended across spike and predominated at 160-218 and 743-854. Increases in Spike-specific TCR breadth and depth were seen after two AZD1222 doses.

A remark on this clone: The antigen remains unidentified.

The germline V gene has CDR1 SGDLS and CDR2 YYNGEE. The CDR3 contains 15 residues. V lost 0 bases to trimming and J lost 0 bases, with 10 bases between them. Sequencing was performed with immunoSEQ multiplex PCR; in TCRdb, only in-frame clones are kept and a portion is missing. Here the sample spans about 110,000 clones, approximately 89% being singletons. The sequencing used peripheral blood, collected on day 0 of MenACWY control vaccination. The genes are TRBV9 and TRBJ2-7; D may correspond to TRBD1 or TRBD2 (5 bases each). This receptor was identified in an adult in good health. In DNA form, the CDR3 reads TGTGCCAGCAGCGTAGAGTGGGGGAGCTCCTACGAGCAGTACTTC. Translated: CASSVEWGSSYEQYF.